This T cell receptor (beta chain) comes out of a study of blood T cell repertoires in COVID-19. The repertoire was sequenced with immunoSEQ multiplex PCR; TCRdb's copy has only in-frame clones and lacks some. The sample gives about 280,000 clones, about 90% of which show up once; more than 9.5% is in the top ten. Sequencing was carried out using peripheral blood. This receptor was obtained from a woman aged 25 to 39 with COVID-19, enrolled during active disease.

This chain's CDR3 is CASSPWTVNTEAFF. CDR3 nucleotides: TGTGCCAGCAGCCCCTGGACAGTGAACACTGAAGCTTTCTTT. This rearrangement joins TRBV5-5 to TRBJ1-1; D is possibly TRBD1 (6 bases). CDR1 SGHKS and CDR2 YYEKEE come from the germline V gene (reference sequence). Trimming stripped 4 bases from V and 0 bases from J, with 10 bases between. This CDR3 is 14 amino acids long. Full variable domain (outside the CDR3, taken from reference TRBV5-5 and TRBJ1-1): DAGVTQSPTHLIKTRGQQVTLRCSPISGHKSVSWYQQVLGQGPQFIFQYYEKEERGRGNFPDRFSARQFPNYSSELNVNALLLGDSALYLCASSPWTVNTEAFFGQGTRLTVV.